A selection of T cell receptor beta chains follows, all from one sample in a study of control samples from healthy donors and cancer patients. The data were produced by immunoSEQ multiplex PCR, yet TCRdb's version contains in-frame clones alone and is incomplete. This repertoire shows tens of thousands of clones, approximately 90% found once; its top ten account for under 2%. What was sequenced was PBMCs. These receptors all come from a woman aged 55-75 years with head and neck cancer. Both conserved end residues are part of each CDR3. A D gene is named only where the DNA matches it firmly. The size entry is marked missing in some rows and otherwise reads once, few, many or a size class.

J: TRBJ1-6; D: .; size: .; V: TRBV15; DNA: TGTGCCACCAACCGGGAGTTTAATTCACCCCTCCACTTT; CDR3: CATNREFNSPLHF
J: TRBJ2-5; D: .; size: .; V: TRBV6-5; DNA: TGTGCCAGCAGTTGGACAGTCCAAGAGACCCAGTACTTC; CDR3: CASSWTVQETQYF
J: TRBJ1-4; D: .; size: .; V: TRBV29-1; DNA: TGCAGCGTTGTAGGATCAACTAATGAAAAACTGTTTTTT; CDR3: CSVVGSTNEKLFF
J: TRBJ2-7; D: TRBD1; size: .; V: TRBV15; DNA: TGTGCCACCAGCAAAGACAGGGGCCCATCCTACGAGCAGTACTTC; CDR3: CATSKDRGPSYEQYF
J: TRBJ2-2; D: .; size: .; V: TRBV7-2; DNA: TGTGCCAGCAGCCGGCAAACCGGGACCAACACCGGGGAGCTGTTTTTT; CDR3: CASSRQTGTNTGELFF
J: TRBJ2-1; D: TRBD2; size: .; V: TRBV5-4; DNA: TGTGCCAGCAGCACCGGGACTAGCGGCCCCAATGAGCAGTTCTTC; CDR3: CASSTGTSGPNEQFF
J: TRBJ2-2; D: .; size: few; V: TRBV5-4; DNA: TGTGCCAGCAGCTCGGGAACAGGTTTCGCCGGGGAGCTGTTTTTT; CDR3: CASSSGTGFAGELFF
J: TRBJ2-2; D: .; size: .; V: TRBV5-4; DNA: TGTGCCAGCAGCTTGGGACGAGGGGGAAGAACGAACACCGGGGAGCTGTTTTTT; CDR3: CASSLGRGGRTNTGELFF
J: TRBJ2-7; D: .; size: .; V: TRBV27; DNA: TGTGCCAGCAGTTTAGGGAACAGCTACGAGCAGTACTTC; CDR3: CASSLGNSYEQYF
J: TRBJ1-1; D: .; size: .; V: TRBV7-6; DNA: TGTGCCAGCAGCTACGAGTTGAACACTGAAGCTTTCTTT; CDR3: CASSYELNTEAFF
J: TRBJ1-6; D: .; size: .; V: TRBV6-1; DNA: TGTGCCAGCAGTGAAGCATGGGGCAACTCACCCCTCCACTTT; CDR3: CASSEAWGNSPLHF
J: TRBJ1-5; D: .; size: .; V: TRBV6-6; DNA: TGTGCCAGCAGTTACTCGGGCCAGGATCAGCCCCAGCATTTT; CDR3: CASSYSGQDQPQHF
J: TRBJ2-6; D: .; size: .; V: TRBV9; DNA: TGTGCCAGCAGCGTACCTGGGGCCAACGTCCTGACTTTC; CDR3: CASSVPGANVLTF
J: TRBJ1-4; D: .; size: .; V: TRBV11-2; DNA: TGTGCCAGCAGCCCCACGAGGGGACGGGTTCATGAAAAACTGTTTTTT; CDR3: CASSPTRGRVHEKLFF
J: TRBJ1-4; D: .; size: .; V: TRBV10-3; DNA: TGTGCCATCAGTGACCCCGGGCGTAATGAAAAACTGTTTTTT; CDR3: CAISDPGRNEKLFF
J: TRBJ2-5; D: .; size: .; V: TRBV11-2; DNA: TGTGCCAGCAGCTTCCAGCACTGCCAAGAGACCCAGTACTTC; CDR3: CASSFQHCQETQYF